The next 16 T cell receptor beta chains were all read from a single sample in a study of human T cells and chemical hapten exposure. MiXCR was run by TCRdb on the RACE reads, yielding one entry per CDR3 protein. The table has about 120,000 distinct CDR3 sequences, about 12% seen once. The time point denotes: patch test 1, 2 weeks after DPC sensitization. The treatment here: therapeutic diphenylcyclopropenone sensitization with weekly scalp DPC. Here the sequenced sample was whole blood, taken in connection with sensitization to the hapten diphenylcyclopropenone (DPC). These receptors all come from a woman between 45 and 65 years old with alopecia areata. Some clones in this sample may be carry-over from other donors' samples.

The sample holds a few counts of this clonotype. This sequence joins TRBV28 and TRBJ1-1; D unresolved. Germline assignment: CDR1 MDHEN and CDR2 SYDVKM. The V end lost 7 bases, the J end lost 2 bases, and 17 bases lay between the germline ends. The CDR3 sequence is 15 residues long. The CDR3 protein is CASTHLSRPNTEAFF. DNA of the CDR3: TGTGCCAGCACACACCTTAGCAGGCCTAACACTGAAGCTTTCTTT.

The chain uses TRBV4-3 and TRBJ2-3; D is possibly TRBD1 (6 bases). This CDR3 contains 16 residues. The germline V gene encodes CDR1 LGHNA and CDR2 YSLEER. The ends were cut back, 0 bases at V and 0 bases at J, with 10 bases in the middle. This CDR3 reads CASSQDRGSSTDTQYF. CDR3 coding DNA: TGCGCCAGCAGCCAAGATAGGGGGAGTAGCACAGATACGCAGTATTTT.

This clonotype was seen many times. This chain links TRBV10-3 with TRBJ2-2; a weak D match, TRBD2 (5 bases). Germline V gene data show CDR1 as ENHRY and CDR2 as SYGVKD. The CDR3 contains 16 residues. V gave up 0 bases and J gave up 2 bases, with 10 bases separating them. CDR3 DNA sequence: TGTGCCATCAGTGAGTCGCGAGACTATAACACCGGGGAGCTGTTTTTT. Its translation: CAISESRDYNTGELFF.

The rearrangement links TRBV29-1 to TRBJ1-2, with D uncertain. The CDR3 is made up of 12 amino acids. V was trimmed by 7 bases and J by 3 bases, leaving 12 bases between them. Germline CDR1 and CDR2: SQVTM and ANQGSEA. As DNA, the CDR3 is TGCAGCGCCCGGGTCGGTGACTATGGCTACACCTTC. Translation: CSARVGDYGYTF.

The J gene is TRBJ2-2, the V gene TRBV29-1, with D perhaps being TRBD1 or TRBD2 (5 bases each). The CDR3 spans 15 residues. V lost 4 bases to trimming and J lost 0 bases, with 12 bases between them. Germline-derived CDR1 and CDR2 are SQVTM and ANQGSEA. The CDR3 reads CSVGGWGSNTGELFF. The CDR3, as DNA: TGCAGCGTTGGAGGCTGGGGGTCGAACACCGGGGAGCTGTTTTTT.

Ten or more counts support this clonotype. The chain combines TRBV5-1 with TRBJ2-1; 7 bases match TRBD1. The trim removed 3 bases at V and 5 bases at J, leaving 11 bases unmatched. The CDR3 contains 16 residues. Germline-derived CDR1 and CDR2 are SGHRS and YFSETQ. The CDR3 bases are TGCGCCAGCAGCTCGTCGACCGGGACAGTTGACAATGAGCAGTTCTTC. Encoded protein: CASSSSTGTVDNEQFF.

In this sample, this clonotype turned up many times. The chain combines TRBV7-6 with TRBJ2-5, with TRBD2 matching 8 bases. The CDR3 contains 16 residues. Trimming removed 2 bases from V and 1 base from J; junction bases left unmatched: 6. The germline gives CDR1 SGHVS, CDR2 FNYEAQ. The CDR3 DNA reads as TGTGCCAGCAGCTTATTTGCGGGAGGTACCCAAGAGACCCAGTACTTC. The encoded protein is CASSLFAGGTQETQYF.

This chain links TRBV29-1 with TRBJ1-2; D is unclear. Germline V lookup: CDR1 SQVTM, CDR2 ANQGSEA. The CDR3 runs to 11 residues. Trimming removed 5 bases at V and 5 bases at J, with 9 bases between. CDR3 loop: CSVPRSYGYTF. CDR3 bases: TGCAGCGTTCCCAGATCTTATGGCTACACCTTC.

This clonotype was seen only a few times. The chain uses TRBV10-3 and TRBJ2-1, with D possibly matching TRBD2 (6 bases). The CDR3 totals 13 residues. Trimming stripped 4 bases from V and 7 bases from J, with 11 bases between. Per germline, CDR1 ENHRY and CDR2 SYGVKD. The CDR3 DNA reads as TGTGCCATCAGTGGATCGGAGGGGAATGAGCAGTTCTTC. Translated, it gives CAISGSEGNEQFF.

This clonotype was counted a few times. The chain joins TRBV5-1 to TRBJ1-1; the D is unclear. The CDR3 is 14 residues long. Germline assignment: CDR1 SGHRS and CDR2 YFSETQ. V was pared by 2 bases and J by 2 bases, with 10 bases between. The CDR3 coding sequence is TGCGCCAGCAGCTTATCCGGATTCAACACTGAAGCTTTCTTT. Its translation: CASSLSGFNTEAFF.

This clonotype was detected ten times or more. The CDR3 DNA sequence: TGTGCCAGCAGCCAAGTGGGCGGGACGTCGAATTCACCCCTCCACTTT. Encoded protein: CASSQVGGTSNSPLHF. The genes are TRBV4-2 and TRBJ1-6; perhaps TRBD1 as D (5 bases). The CDR3 has 16 residues. V lost 1 base and J lost 7, with 14 bases in between. Germline V gene sequence: CDR1 LGHNA, CDR2 YNFKEQ.

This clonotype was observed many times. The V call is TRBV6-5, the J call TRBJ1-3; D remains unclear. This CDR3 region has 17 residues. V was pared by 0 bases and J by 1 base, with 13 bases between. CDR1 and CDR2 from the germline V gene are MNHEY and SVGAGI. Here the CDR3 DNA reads TGTGCCAGCAGTTACTCTCGTGGTGGAAGGTCTGGAAACACCATATATTTT. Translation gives CASSYSRGGRSGNTIYF.

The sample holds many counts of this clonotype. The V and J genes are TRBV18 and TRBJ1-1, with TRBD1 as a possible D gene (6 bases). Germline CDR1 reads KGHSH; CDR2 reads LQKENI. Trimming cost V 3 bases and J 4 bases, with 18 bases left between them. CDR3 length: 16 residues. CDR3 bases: TGTGCCAGCTCACCGCTAACCTGGGGGGCTGGCACTGAAGCTTTCTTT. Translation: CASSPLTWGAGTEAFF.

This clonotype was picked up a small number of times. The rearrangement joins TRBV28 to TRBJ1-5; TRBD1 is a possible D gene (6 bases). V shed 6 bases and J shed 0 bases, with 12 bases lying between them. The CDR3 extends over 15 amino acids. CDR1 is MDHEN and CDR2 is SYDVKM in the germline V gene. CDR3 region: CASSSGVYSNQPQHF. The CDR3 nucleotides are TGTGCCAGCAGCTCAGGGGTATATAGCAATCAGCCCCAGCATTTT.

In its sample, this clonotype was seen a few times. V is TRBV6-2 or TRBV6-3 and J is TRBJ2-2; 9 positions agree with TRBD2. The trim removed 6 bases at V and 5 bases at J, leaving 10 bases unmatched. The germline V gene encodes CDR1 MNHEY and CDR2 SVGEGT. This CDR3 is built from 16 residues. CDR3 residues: CASSPSGGPGTGELFF. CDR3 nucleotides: TGTGCCAGCAGCCCCAGCGGGGGGCCGGGAACCGGGGAGCTGTTTTTT.

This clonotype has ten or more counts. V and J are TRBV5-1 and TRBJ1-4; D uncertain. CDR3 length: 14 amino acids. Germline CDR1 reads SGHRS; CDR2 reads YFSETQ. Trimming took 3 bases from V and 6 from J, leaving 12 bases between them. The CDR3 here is CASSSINKDEKLFF. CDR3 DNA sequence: TGCGCCAGCAGCTCGATTAACAAGGATGAAAAACTGTTTTTT.